The 25 T cell receptor beta chains below all came from one sample that was sequenced in a study of T cell responses to AZD1222 COVID-19 vaccine. The protocol was immunoSEQ multiplex PCR, while the TCRdb copy is restricted to in-frame clones and leaves out a portion. Among about 160,000 clones listed, about 92% were seen once. This sample comprised peripheral blood, obtained on day 0 of MenACWY control vaccination. The receptors originated from an adult in good health.

The chain is built from TRBV24-1 and TRBJ2-3; D tentatively reads TRBD1 or TRBD2 (5 bases each). The CDR3 spans 15 residues. V lost 3 bases, J lost 2 bases, and 11 bases lay in between. Germline V lookup: CDR1 KGHDR, CDR2 SFDVKD. The CDR3, as DNA: TGTGCCACCAGTGATGGGACGGGCCTCACAGATACGCAGTATTTT. Amino acid sequence: CATSDGTGLTDTQYF.

The chain carries TRBV11-3 and TRBJ1-6; a weak D match, TRBD1 (6 bases). Germline lookup yields CDR1 SGHNT and CDR2 YENEEA. Trimming pared 5 bases from V and 6 bases from J, leaving 11 bases between. The CDR3 spans 14 residues. CDR3 loop: CASSLGGLNSPLHF. The CDR3 nucleotides are TGTGCCAGCAGCCTGGGGGGGCTTAATTCACCCCTCCACTTT.

The genes are TRBV7-2 and TRBJ1-4; no firm D call. Trimming took 1 base from V and 1 from J, leaving 7 bases between them. CDR1 is SGHTA, CDR2 FQGNSA, per germline. The CDR3 runs to 15 residues. The CDR3 spells CASSLVGRTNEKLFF. Written as DNA, the CDR3 is TGTGCCAGCAGCTTAGTCGGGAGAACTAATGAAAAACTGTTTTTT.

V is TRBV11-3 and J is TRBJ2-7; a possible D gene is TRBD2 (6 bases). CDR1 SGHNT and CDR2 YENEEA come from the germline V gene. Trimming cost V 5 bases and J 0 bases, with 11 bases left between them. The CDR3 runs 14 residues. CDR3 DNA: TGTGCCAGCAGCGCCCGGGGGAGCTCCTACGAGCAGTACTTC. Translated: CASSARGSSYEQYF.

The chain combines TRBV27 with TRBJ1-4; D possibly corresponds to TRBD1 (5 bases). Trimming cost V 7 bases and J 10 bases, with 19 bases left between them. The CDR3 is 14 amino acids. Germline assignment: CDR1 MNHEY and CDR2 SMNVEV (reference sequence). This CDR3 reads CASTSQGGGGKLFF. As DNA, the CDR3 is TGTGCCAGCACCAGTCAGGGAGGTGGAGGAAAACTGTTTTTT.

V gene TRBV30 combines with J gene TRBJ1-2, with D possibly matching TRBD1 (6 bases). Per the germline V gene, CDR1 is GTSNPN and CDR2 is SVGIG (reference sequence). Trimming removed 0 bases from V and 1 base from J, with 15 bases in between. The CDR3 totals 16 residues. The CDR3 DNA sequence: TGTGCCTGGAGTGTGAAGGGGGGAAACGTTAACTATGGCTACACCTTC. Protein: CAWSVKGGNVNYGYTF.

V gene TRBV19 combines with J gene TRBJ1-2, with 7 bases fitting TRBD1. Germline CDR1 is LNHDA and CDR2 is SQIVND (reference sequence). The CDR3 totals 13 residues. Trimming took 10 bases from V and 6 from J; bases not matched to a gene: 11. The CDR3 DNA follows: TGTGCCACCGCACTAACAGGGGATGATGGCTACACCTTC. It is translated as CATALTGDDGYTF.

This clone appeared once. The CDR3 protein is CASSHRGTRWGFEAFF. CDR3 sequence (DNA): TGTGCCAGCAGCCACAGGGGCACCCGTTGGGGGTTTGAAGCTTTCTTT. The chain links TRBV5-6 to TRBJ1-1; TRBD1 agrees at 7 bases. This CDR3 contains 16 residues. With 4 bases clipped from V and 7 bases from J, the junction kept 16 bases outside the gene matches. CDR1 and CDR2 from the germline V gene are SGHDT and YYEEEE.

The rearrangement links TRBV10-1 to TRBJ2-2, with TRBD1 identical over 7 bases. Germline trimming cut 10 bases from V and 1 base from J; bases unmatched to any gene: 6. The CDR3 runs 14 residues. The V gene's germline CDR1 is WNHNN and CDR2 SYGVQD (reference sequence). The CDR3 DNA is TGCGCCACTTCGGACAGGAGGAACACCGGGGAGCTGTTTTTT. It is translated as CATSDRRNTGELFF.

The CDR3: CASSESLRAAPQYF. Written as DNA, the CDR3 is TGTGCCAGCAGTGAATCTTTACGAGCGGCCCCCCAGTACTTC. The J gene is TRBJ2-5, the V gene TRBV2; tentatively, D is TRBD2 (5 bases). Trimming pared 2 bases from V and 9 bases from J, leaving 16 bases between. The CDR3 totals 14 residues. Germline assignment: CDR1 SNHLY and CDR2 FYNNEI.

The J gene is TRBJ1-5, the V gene TRBV3-1 (or the pseudogene TRBV3-2), with unresolved D. Germline CDR1 is LGHDT and CDR2 is YNNKEL (reference sequence). This CDR3 is built from 13 residues. Trimming removed 2 bases from V and 4 bases from J, with 6 bases in between. The CDR3 here is CASSQRENQPQHF. The CDR3 coding sequence is TGTGCCAGCAGCCAACGTGAAAATCAGCCCCAGCATTTT.

The CDR3 nucleotides are TGTGCCAGCAGCTCCAGGGTTTACACCGGGGAGCTGTTTTTT. It encodes CASSSRVYTGELFF. The chain carries TRBV4-2 and TRBJ2-2; tentatively, D is TRBD1 (5 bases). V gave up 5 bases and J gave up 3 bases, with 10 bases separating them. Germline lookup yields CDR1 LGHNA and CDR2 YNFKEQ. There are 14 residues in the CDR3.

The gene calls are TRBV7-8 and TRBJ1-1; 7 positions agree with TRBD1. J gave up 8 bases and V 5 bases, and 11 bases lay outside the gene matches. The CDR3 totals 14 residues. Looked up from germline, CDR1 is SGHVS and CDR2 is FQNEAQ. The CDR3 region is CASSPGGRGSEAFF. CDR3 nucleotide sequence: TGTGCCAGCAGCCCAGGGGGTCGGGGATCCGAAGCTTTCTTT.

V and J are TRBV13 and TRBJ2-7, with D possibly TRBD2 on 6 matching bases. The CDR3 contains 13 residues. V was trimmed by 5 bases and J by 3 bases, leaving 11 bases between them. Germline V CDR1 and CDR2: PRHDT, FYEKMQ (reference sequence). CDR3 in DNA: TGTGCCAGCAGCATCGGGACTGTCTACGAGCAGTACTTC. Amino acids: CASSIGTVYEQYF.

This chain links TRBV10-3 with TRBJ1-1, with a tentative D call TRBD1 (5 bases). V was shortened by 3 bases and J by 3 bases, with 8 bases between the two germline ends. The germline V gene has CDR1 ENHRY and CDR2 SYGVKD. The CDR3 is made up of 13 amino acids. The CDR3 region has the DNA TGTGCCATCAGTGATAGCAGGGACACTGAAGCTTTCTTT. Translated: CAISDSRDTEAFF.

The chain joins TRBV24-1 to TRBJ2-1; D possibly corresponds to TRBD2 (6 bases). This CDR3 has 15 amino acids. Germline loops: CDR1 KGHDR, CDR2 SFDVKD. The germline V and J ends were trimmed by 3 bases and 7 bases, with 15 bases remaining between them. The CDR3 loop is CATSDRLVMGNEQFF. In nucleotides, the CDR3 is TGTGCCACCAGTGATCGACTAGTTATGGGGAATGAGCAGTTCTTC.

The rearrangement joins TRBV3-1 (or the pseudogene TRBV3-2) to TRBJ1-2, with 9 bases fitting TRBD1. The CDR3 extends over 13 amino acids. Germline V gives CDR1 LGHDT, CDR2 YNNKEL (reference sequence). V shed 5 bases, J shed 6 bases, and the junction held 4 bases outside the gene matches. The CDR3 protein is CASSGDRADGYTF. As DNA, the CDR3 is TGTGCCAGCAGCGGGGACAGGGCCGATGGCTACACCTTC.

In its sample, this clone was seen a few times. The V and J genes are TRBV11-2 and TRBJ1-1; TRBD1 agrees at 7 bases. V gave up 5 bases and J gave up 7 bases; unmatched junction bases: 13. CDR3 length: 15 amino acids. Germline-derived CDR1 and CDR2 are SGHAT and FQNNGV. CDR3 sequence (DNA): TGTGCCAGCAGCGTCGAAGGGGGCTGGGTAATTGAAGCTTTCTTT. It specifies CASSVEGGWVIEAFF.

This clone came up once. J is TRBJ2-7 and V is TRBV3-1 (or the pseudogene TRBV3-2), with TRBD2 matching 7 bases. V trimming: 0 bases; J trimming: 5 bases; junction bases outside the gene matches: 10. This CDR3 spans 16 amino acids. In germline, CDR1 is LGHDT, CDR2 YNNKEL (reference sequence). The CDR3 protein is CASSQDPRGVGNEQYF. As DNA, the CDR3 is TGTGCCAGCAGCCAAGATCCTCGGGGGGTCGGGAACGAGCAGTACTTC.

The chain joins TRBV15 to TRBJ2-5, with a weak D call TRBD2 (6 bases). This CDR3 is 14 amino acids long. Trimming took off 3 bases at V and 0 bases at J, with 8 bases between the two ends. Germline-derived CDR1 and CDR2 are LNHNV and YYDKDF (reference sequence). The CDR3 coding sequence is TGTGCCACCAGCAGTAGCGGTAACCAAGAGACCCAGTACTTC. Translated, it gives CATSSSGNQETQYF.

The chain is built from TRBV6-5 and TRBJ1-2, with a possible D match to TRBD1 (6 bases). V dropped 6 bases and J dropped 8 bases, with 22 bases sitting between them. The CDR3 runs 15 residues. Per germline, CDR1 MNHEY and CDR2 SVGAGI. CDR3 sequence (DNA): TGTGCCAGCAGCCCCCACCGGACAGCCTCGGGAGGCTACACCTTC. Translated: CASSPHRTASGGYTF.

This clone has just one count. This chain connects TRBV28 to TRBJ1-2; 8 bases are shared with TRBD1. The V and J ends lost 5 bases and 4 bases, in that order; junction bases with no gene match: 12. The length of the CDR3 is 16 residues. Germline V lookup: CDR1 MDHEN, CDR2 SYDVKM. The CDR3 sequence: CASSDSRDRIAYGYTF. CDR3 sequence (DNA): TGTGCCAGCAGTGACTCCCGGGACAGGATTGCCTATGGCTACACCTTC.

V and J are TRBV19 and TRBJ2-1, with TRBD1 identical over 8 bases. Germline values: CDR1 LNHDA, CDR2 SQIVND (reference sequence). CDR3 length: 15 amino acids. V was pared by 3 bases and J by 5 bases, with 6 bases of the junction left unmatched. Written as DNA, the CDR3 is TGTGCCAGTAGTATCTGGGACAGGCCAAACAATGAGCAGTTCTTC. Residues: CASSIWDRPNNEQFF.

This clone has only one observation. The chain combines TRBV12-3 or TRBV12-4 with TRBJ1-1, with a possible D match to TRBD1 (5 bases). Trimming removed 9 bases at V and 7 bases at J, with 15 bases between. The CDR3 is 12 residues long. The CDR3 nucleotides read TGTGCCAGTTCAGGAACAGGCGGTGAAGCTTTCTTT. It is translated as CASSGTGGEAFF.

This chain uses TRBV4-2 with TRBJ2-2; a weak D match, TRBD2 (6 bases). This CDR3 contains 17 residues. Trimming removed 7 bases from V and 7 bases from J, with 25 bases in between. Germline CDR1 is LGHNA and CDR2 is YNFKEQ. The CDR3 DNA reads TGTGCCAGCAACCCCGGGAGAGGGAAAGGAAAGGGCGGGGAGCTGTTTTTT. It is translated as CASNPGRGKGKGGELFF.